This T cell receptor (beta chain) was obtained from a study of shared clonotypes between healthy human individuals. Study summary: There were three CD4 naive, three CD4 memory, two CD8 naive and one CD8 memory plates per donor.

Some clones are missing from TCRdb's copy, which holds only in-frame ones; the method was immunoSEQ multiplex PCR. Of roughly 770,000 clones listed, 95% to 97% are singletons. Study-wide results and limits: The represented genetic and exposure-history diversity was limited by the small number of donors. Naive CD4 clonotypes overlapped across a handful of donors at about 5%. The study found lower generation probabilities in non-shared clonotypes than in those shared by all four donors.

Positive CCR7 selection of CD45RO-negative cells yielded the naive CD8 cells, and terminally differentiated effector memory CD45RA+ cells were excluded. The CDR3 sequence is 14 residues long. Trimming pared 7 bases from V and 6 bases from J, leaving 19 bases between. CDR1 and CDR2 from the germline V gene are SEHNR and FQNEAQ (reference sequence). Note on this clone: Antigen unknown.

Source material: naive CD8+ T cells sorted from blood. This receptor was taken from a man aged 25-45 years in good health. The gene calls are TRBV7-9 and TRBJ2-7; D uncertain. CDR3 sequence: CASTTHVSLSEQYF. The DNA of the CDR3 is TGTGCCAGCACCACCCACGTCAGCCTGAGCGAGCAGTACTTC.